This TCR beta chain was identified during a study of shared clonotypes between healthy human individuals. At the level of the study: Per donor, three plates held CD4 naive cells, three held CD4 memory, two held CD8 naive and one held CD8 memory.

The CDR3 loop spans 13 amino acids. The germline V gene has CDR1 LNHDA and CDR2 SQIVND (reference sequence). With 4 bases removed from V and 4 bases from J, the gap between germline ends came to 10 bases. Generated by immunoSEQ multiplex PCR, the TCRdb table keeps only in-frame clones and is missing some. The sample records approximately 2.5 million clones, around 94% being singletons. The chain employs TRBV19 and TRBJ1-1, with D possibly matching TRBD1 (6 bases). Sequencing used naive CD4+ T cells sorted from blood. Subset specified: CD45RA+ positively selected. This receptor was taken from a man aged 18-30 years in good health. DNA for the CDR3: TGTGCCAGTAGTAAGGGGGGAGTCACTGAAGCTTTCTTT. It translates to CASSKGGVTEAFF.